This T cell receptor (beta chain) appears in the sequencing data of a study of T cell repertoires in cytomegalovirus infection. TCRdb re-called the reads with MiXCR, one entry per CDR3 protein. The profile shows more than 150,000 distinct CDR3 sequences, 15% to 20% of them singletons. Trimming took 4 bases from V and 4 from J, leaving 10 bases between them. The CDR3 runs to 13 residues. Per germline, CDR1 SGHTA and CDR2 FQGTGA. The sample holds a few counts of this clonotype. The gene calls are TRBV7-3 and TRBJ1-1, with D possibly being TRBD1 (6 bases). Sequencing was carried out using CD8+ T cells from PBMCs. The receptor comes from a human donor in good health (CMV status not recorded). Some clones in this sample may be carry-over from other donors' samples. The CDR3 DNA sequence: TGTGCCAGCAGCTACAGGGTTGGCACTGAAGCTTTCTTT. Translation: CASSYRVGTEAFF.